This TCR beta chain was observed in a study of blood T cell repertoires in COVID-19. Seattle patients were enrolled while actively infected and followed longitudinally. Germline V gene lookup returns CDR1 SNHLY and CDR2 FYNNEI. This CDR3 has 15 residues. V shed 1 base and J shed 1 base, with 10 bases lying between them. The method was immunoSEQ multiplex PCR; TCRdb's version includes in-frame clones alone and lacks a portion of them. The sample contains roughly 290,000 clones, 90% of which appear only once. This TCR came from a woman aged 25 to 45 with COVID-19, enrolled during active disease. The rearrangement uses TRBV2 and TRBJ2-5; tentative D call: TRBD1 (5 bases). The sequenced material came from peripheral blood. CDR3 sequence reads: CASSEVGTGQETQYF. CDR3 DNA: TGTGCCAGCAGTGAAGTCGGAACAGGCCAAGAGACCCAGTACTTC.